A selection of T cell receptor beta chains follows, all from one sample in a study of T cell clusters in autoimmune cytopenias. From its re-call of the multiplex PCR reads, TCRdb lists each CDR3 protein once, without DNA. This listing includes 7,000 to 9,500 distinct CDR3 sequences. The sequencing sample was made of peripheral blood. These receptors all stem from a human donor with an autoimmune cytopenia or autoimmune hepatitis (not recorded which). CDR3s include the opening cysteine and the closing phenylalanine or tryptophan. Each record gives: V gene, J gene, clone size, CDR3 protein. Only part of the rows carry a size: once, few, many, or a class if the clone is expanded.

v_call: TRBV11-1; j_call: TRBJ2-3; clone_size: .; cdr3_aa: CASSLFSGSTDTQYF
v_call: TRBV7-9; j_call: TRBJ2-3; clone_size: .; cdr3_aa: CASSLAGPGTDTQYF
v_call: TRBV6-2/TRBV6-3; j_call: TRBJ2-7; clone_size: .; cdr3_aa: CASSLGTRPYEQYF
v_call: TRBV9; j_call: TRBJ2-1; clone_size: .; cdr3_aa: CASSATGTSYNEQFF
v_call: TRBV29-1; j_call: TRBJ2-5; clone_size: medium-sized; cdr3_aa: CSARKGTAVQETQYF
v_call: TRBV5-4; j_call: TRBJ2-2; clone_size: .; cdr3_aa: CASSFSRTGGTGELFF
v_call: TRBV27; j_call: TRBJ1-6; clone_size: .; cdr3_aa: CASSFGRVGSPLHF
v_call: TRBV27; j_call: TRBJ1-5; clone_size: .; cdr3_aa: CASSLGRYNQPQHF
v_call: TRBV20-1; j_call: TRBJ2-3; clone_size: medium-sized; cdr3_aa: CSARPPRIPDTQYF
v_call: TRBV11-1; j_call: TRBJ2-1; clone_size: .; cdr3_aa: CASSLSFPRNYNEQFF